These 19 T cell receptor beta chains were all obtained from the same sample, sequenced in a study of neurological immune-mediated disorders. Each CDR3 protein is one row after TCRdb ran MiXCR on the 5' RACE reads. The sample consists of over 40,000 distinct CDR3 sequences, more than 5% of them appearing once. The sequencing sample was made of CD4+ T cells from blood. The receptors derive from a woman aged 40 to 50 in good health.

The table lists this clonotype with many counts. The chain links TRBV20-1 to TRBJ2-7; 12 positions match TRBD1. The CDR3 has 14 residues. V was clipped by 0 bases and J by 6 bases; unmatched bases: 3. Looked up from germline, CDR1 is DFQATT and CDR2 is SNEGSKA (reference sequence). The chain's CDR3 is CSARDPGQGAEQYF. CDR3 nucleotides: TGCAGTGCTAGAGATCCGGGACAGGGGGCCGAGCAGTACTTC.

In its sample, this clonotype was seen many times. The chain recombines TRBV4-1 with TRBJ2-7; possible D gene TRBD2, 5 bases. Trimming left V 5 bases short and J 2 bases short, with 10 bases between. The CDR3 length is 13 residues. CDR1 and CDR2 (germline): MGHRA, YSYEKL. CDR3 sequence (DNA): TGCGCCAGCAGCAGGACTGAAACCTACGAGCAGTACTTC. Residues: CASSRTETYEQYF.

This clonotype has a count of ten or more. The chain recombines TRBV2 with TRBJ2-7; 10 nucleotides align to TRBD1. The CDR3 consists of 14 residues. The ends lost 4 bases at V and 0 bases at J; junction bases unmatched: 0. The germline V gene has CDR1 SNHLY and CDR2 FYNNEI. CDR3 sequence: CASSGTGGSYEQYF. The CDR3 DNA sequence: TGTGCCAGCAGTGGGACAGGGGGCTCCTACGAGCAGTACTTC.

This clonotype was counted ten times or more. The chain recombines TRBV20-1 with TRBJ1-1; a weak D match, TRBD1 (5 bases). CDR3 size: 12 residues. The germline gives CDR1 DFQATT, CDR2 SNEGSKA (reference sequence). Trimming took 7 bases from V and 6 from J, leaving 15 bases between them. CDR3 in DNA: TGCAGTGTCAGTCAGGGATCGGCTGAAGCTTTCTTT. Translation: CSVSQGSAEAFF.

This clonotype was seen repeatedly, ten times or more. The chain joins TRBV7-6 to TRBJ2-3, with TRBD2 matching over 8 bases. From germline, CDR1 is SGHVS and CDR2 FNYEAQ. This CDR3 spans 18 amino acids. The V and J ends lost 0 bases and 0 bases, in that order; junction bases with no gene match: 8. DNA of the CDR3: TGTGCCAGCAGCTTAGCTCCAGGACTAGCCGCCAGCACAGATACGCAGTATTTT. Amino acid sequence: CASSLAPGLAASTDTQYF.

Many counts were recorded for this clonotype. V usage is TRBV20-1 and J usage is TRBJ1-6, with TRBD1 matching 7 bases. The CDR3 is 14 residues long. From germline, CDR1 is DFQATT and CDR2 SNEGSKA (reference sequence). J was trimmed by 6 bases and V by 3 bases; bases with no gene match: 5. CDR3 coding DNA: TGCAGTGCTAGCGTCCAGGGGGGTAATTCACCCCTCCACTTT. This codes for CSASVQGGNSPLHF.

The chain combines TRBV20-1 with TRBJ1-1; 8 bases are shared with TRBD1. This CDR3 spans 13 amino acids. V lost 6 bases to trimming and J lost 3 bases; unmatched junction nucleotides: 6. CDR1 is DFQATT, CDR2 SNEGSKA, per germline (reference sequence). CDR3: CSAGQAGDTEAFF. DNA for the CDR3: TGCAGTGCGGGACAGGCGGGGGACACTGAAGCTTTCTTT.

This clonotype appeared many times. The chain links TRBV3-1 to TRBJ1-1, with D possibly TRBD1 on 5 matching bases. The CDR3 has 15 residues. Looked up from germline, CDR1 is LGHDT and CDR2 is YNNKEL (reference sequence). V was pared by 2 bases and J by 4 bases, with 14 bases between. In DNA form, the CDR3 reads TGTGCCAGCAGCCAATCGGGGGTAAAAGGCACTGAAGCTTTCTTT. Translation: CASSQSGVKGTEAFF. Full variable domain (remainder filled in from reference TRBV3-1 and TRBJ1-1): DTAVSQTPKYLVTQMGNDKSIKCEQNLGHDTMYWYKQDSKKFLKIMFSYNNKELIINETVPNRFSPKSPDKAHLNLHINSLELGDSAVYFCASSQSGVKGTEAFFGQGTRLTVV.

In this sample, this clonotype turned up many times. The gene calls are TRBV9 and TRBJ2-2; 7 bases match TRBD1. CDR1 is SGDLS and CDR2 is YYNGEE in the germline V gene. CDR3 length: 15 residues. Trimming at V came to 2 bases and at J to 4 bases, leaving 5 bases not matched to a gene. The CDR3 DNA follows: TGTGCCAGCAGCGTGGGACAGACCTTCACCGGGGAGCTGTTTTTT. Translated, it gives CASSVGQTFTGELFF.

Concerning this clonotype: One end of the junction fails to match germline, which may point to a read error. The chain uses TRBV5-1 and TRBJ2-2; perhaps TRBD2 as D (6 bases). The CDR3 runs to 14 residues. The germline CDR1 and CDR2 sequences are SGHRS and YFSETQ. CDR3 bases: TGCGCCAGCATCTTGGCAGCGGGCTCCGGGGAGCTGTTTTTT. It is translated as CASILAAGSGELFF. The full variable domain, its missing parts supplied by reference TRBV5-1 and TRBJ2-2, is KAGVTQTPRYLIKTRGQQVTLSCSPISGHRSVSWYQQTPGQGLQFLFEYFSETQRNKGNFPGRFSGRQFSNSRSEMNVSTLELGDSALYLCASILAAGSGELFFGEGSRLTVL.

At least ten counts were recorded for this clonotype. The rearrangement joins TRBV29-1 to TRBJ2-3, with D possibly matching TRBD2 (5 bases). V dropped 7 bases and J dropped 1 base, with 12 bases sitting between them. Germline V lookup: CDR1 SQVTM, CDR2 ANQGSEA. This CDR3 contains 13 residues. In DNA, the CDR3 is TGCAGCGGCGACGACGGGGGCACAGATACGCAGTATTTT. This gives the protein CSGDDGGTDTQYF.

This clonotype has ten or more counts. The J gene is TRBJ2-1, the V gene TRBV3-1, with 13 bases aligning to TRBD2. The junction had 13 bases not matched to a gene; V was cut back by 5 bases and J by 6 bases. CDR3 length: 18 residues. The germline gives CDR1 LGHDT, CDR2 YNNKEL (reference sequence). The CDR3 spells CASSELAGGSVIPNEQFF. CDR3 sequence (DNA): TGTGCCAGCAGCGAACTAGCGGGAGGGTCCGTGATTCCCAATGAGCAGTTCTTC.

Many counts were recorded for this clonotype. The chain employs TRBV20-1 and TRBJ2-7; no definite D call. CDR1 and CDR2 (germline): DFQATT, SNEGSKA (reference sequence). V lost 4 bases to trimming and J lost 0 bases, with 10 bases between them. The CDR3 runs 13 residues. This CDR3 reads CSATGGDSYEQYF. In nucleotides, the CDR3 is TGCAGTGCTACGGGTGGCGACTCCTACGAGCAGTACTTC.

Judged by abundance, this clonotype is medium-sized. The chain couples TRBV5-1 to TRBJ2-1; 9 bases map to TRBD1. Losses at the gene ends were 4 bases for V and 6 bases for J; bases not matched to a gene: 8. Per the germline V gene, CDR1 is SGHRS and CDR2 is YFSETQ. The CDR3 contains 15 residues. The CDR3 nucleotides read TGCGCCAGCAGCCTAGCCGGGACAGGGCTCAATGAGCAGTTCTTC. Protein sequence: CASSLAGTGLNEQFF.

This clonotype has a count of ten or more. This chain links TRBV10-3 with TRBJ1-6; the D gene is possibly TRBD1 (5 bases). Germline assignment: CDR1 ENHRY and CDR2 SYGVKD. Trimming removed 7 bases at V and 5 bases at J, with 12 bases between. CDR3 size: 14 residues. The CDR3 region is CAIKPGRDNSPLHF. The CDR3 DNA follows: TGTGCCATCAAACCGGGACGGGATAATTCACCCCTCCACTTT.

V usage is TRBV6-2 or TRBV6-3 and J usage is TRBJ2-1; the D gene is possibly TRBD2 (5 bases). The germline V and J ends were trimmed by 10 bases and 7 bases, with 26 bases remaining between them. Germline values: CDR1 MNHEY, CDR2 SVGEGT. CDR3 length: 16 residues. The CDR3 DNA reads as TGTGCCACCCTGCGAGCGGCAGCAGGCTTAAGGAATGAGCAGTTCTTC. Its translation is CATLRAAAGLRNEQFF.

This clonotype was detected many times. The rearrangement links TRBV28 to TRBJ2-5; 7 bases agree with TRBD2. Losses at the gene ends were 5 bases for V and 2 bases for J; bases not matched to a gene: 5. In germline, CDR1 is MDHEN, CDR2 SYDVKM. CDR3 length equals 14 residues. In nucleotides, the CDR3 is TGTGCCAGCAGTCCCGGGACTACTCAAGAGACCCAGTACTTC. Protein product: CASSPGTTQETQYF.

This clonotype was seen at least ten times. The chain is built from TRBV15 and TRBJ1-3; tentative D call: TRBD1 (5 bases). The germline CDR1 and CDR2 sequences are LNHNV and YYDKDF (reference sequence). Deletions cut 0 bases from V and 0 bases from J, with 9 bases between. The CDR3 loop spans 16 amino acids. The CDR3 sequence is CATSRDGARSGNTIYF. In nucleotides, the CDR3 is TGTGCCACCAGCAGAGACGGGGCCCGCTCTGGAAACACCATATATTTT. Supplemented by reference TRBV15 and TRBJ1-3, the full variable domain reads DAMVIQNPRYQVTQFGKPVTLSCSQTLNHNVMYWYQQKSSQAPKLLFHYYDKDFNNEADTPDNFQSRRPNTSFCFLDIRSPGLGDTAMYLCATSRDGARSGNTIYFGEGSWLTVV.

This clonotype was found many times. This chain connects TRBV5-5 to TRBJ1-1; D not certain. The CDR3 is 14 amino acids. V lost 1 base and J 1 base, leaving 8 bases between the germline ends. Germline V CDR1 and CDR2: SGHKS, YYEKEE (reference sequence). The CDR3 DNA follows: TGTGCCAGCAGCTTGATGGGAGAGAACACTGAAGCTTTCTTT. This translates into CASSLMGENTEAFF.